This TCR beta chain was sequenced for a study of T cells in Graves' hyperthyroidism and ophthalmopathy. RNA transcripts were the template for amplifying TCR beta CDR3 regions. The study used the HTBI primer set for a first-round RT-PCR of the TCR CDR3. TCRdb re-derived calls from the multiplex PCR reads in MiXCR, one entry per CDR3 protein. The sample consists of about 600,000 distinct CDR3 sequences, approximately 14% of them appearing once. Clinical symptoms, serum thyroxine, TRAb, thyroid ultrasound and orbital computed tomography informed diagnoses. Whole-study results and caveats: Ophthalmopathy and stable hyperthyroidism were told apart by a 13 V-J model. Among clonotypes expanded in thyroid above 0.001, most were also found in blood.

Comments on this clonotype: Its cognate antigen is unknown.

CDR3 length equals 13 residues. Germline V gene lookup returns CDR1 LNHDA and CDR2 SQIVND (reference sequence). This sequence originates from a woman aged 18-29 years with Graves' ophthalmopathy. The sequenced sample consisted of blood. This chain links TRBV19 with TRBJ2-3, with TRBD1 matching 7 bases. The CDR3, as DNA: TGTGGCTCCGGGACAGTGGGGACAGATACGCAGTATTTT. Translating it yields CGSGTVGTDTQYF.